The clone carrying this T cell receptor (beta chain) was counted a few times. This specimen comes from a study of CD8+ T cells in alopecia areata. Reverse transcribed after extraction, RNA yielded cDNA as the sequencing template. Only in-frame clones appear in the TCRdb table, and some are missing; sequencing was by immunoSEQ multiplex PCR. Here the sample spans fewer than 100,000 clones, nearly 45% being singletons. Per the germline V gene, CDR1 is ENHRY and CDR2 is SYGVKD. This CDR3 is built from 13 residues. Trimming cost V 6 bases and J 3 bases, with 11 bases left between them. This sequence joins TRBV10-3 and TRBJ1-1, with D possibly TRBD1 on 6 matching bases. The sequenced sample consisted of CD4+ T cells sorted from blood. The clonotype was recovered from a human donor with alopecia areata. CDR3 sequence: CAISPKGDTEAFF. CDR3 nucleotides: TGTGCCATCAGCCCCAAGGGGGACACTGAAGCTTTCTTT.